The present entry profiles one T cell receptor (beta chain) with its context. Its antigen is not identified. Each donor contributed 100,000 or so T cells on average, unsorted. The data are from a study of T cells in tuberculosis. Overall study results and limits: Classification accuracy was 87% (AUROC roughly 0.88) with the GMM-specific repertoire. Active tuberculosis TCR-alpha repertoires lay closer to GMM-specific TCRs than IGRA-negative controls, suggesting clonal expansion.

TCRdb's copy holds only in-frame clones and misses some; the assay was immunoSEQ multiplex PCR. This sample has about 29,000 clones, with 85% to 95% found just once. CDR1 and CDR2 (germline): SGHRS, YFSETQ. The CDR3 contains 13 residues. After removal of 4 bases from V and 6 bases from J, the junction contained 4 bases not matched to a gene. Sequencing used PBMCs. The chain has TRBV5-1 and TRBJ2-1, with TRBD1 identical over 7 bases. The TCR comes from a donor between 10 and 35 years old with latent tuberculosis or without tuberculosis infection. The CDR3 region has the DNA TGCGCCAGCAGCCAGACAGGGACCAATGAGCAGTTCTTC. It encodes CASSQTGTNEQFF.